This T cell receptor (beta chain) derives from a study of blood T cell repertoires in COVID-19. Study-wide context: Researchers got acute and convalescent COVID-19 samples from the United States, Italy and Spain. From T cells, B-cell-depleted T cells, or PBMCs came the material, which was cDNA or gDNA.

Trimming stripped 6 bases from V and 2 bases from J, with 14 bases between. The CDR3 is made up of 14 amino acids. Germline V gene lookup returns CDR1 SNHLY and CDR2 FYNNEI. In the original workflow: It was from reference gene primer amplification that nucleated cell counts were estimated. Only in-frame clones appear in the TCRdb table, and some are missing; sequencing was by immunoSEQ multiplex PCR. V and J calls and clone size are those listed in that table; D and trimming were worked out from the DNA. This sample has around 120,000 clones, with roughly 80% found just once. This clone was detected a few times.

V usage is TRBV2 and J usage is TRBJ2-7; D unclear. The clonotype originates from a man aged 50-60 years with acute or convalescent COVID-19. Material for sequencing was peripheral blood. The CDR3 spells CASSPTLSTYEQYF. The DNA of the CDR3 is TGTGCCAGCAGCCCTACTCTGTCCACCTACGAGCAGTACTTC.